This TCR beta chain was sequenced for a study of blood T cell repertoires in COVID-19 (dated by TCRdb to 2020 to 2022). With respect to the entire study: The collaborator samples originated in the United States, Italy and Spain and spanned the acute and convalescent phases of COVID-19. The material from the prospective study consisted of cDNA or gDNA derived from T cells, B-cell-depleted T cells, or PBMCs. The dataset comprised deeply sampled blood TCRbeta repertoires from subjects exposed to, actively infected with, or recovered from COVID-19. A freely available public database, intended as a resource for researchers studying the immune response to SARS-CoV-2, is where the repertoires were released. The samples were drawn from two sources: the first 160 participants of the ongoing ImmuneRACE study, and fewer than 1,500 subjects contributed by 6 global collaborators. The sample metadata nearly always contained a de-identified subject ID, COVID-19 status, age in years and sex. HLA class I and class II types, where available, came from metadata supplied by the sample provider rather than from assay-based typing.

Paper-wide results and their limitations: The quantity of clinical and demographic metadata differed by source and by participant and was supplied without curation.

For this clone: There is no known antigen for this receptor. No quality values exist for individual bases; no much larger clone is one base distant.

CDR1 and CDR2 are read off the germline V gene as MDHEN and SYDVKM. The CDR3, from cysteine to phenylalanine, totals 12 residues. Here the CDR3 DNA is all that survives: 36 bases in frame from base 1. V trim: 8 bases; J trim: 3 bases; unmatched bases: 3. TCRbeta CDR3 regions were amplified from genomic DNA by means of the immunoSEQ Assay, a bias-controlled multiplex PCR. The authors' analysis ran thus. Within the assay, amplification of reference gene primers was used to estimate how many nucleated cells each sample contained. To quantify the absolute abundance of each unique TCRbeta CDR3 rearrangement, sequence reads were collapsed and filtered. For each sample, productive Simpson clonality was calculated by taking the square root of Simpson's diversity index across productive rearrangements. TCRdb took this table from immuneACCESS and kept in-frame rearrangements with V and J called. Such tables lack part of the clones; where checked against another copy, unresolved V genes explain under half of the gap, and the rest is unexplained. The D gene and trimming were derived from the DNA, and the V and J assignments and clone size from that table. Across this sample there are some 90,000 clones, with less than 90% seen only once. Jointly, the top ten make up roughly a sixth of the sample.

Whole blood was collected in K2EDTA tubes by collaborating institutions according to the institutions' own protocols. Collaborator samples were shipped for TCRbeta analysis as frozen whole blood, isolated PBMCs, or DNA extracted from either sample type. Sequencing used peripheral blood. The receptor comes from a woman of 80 years or more with acute or convalescent COVID-19. Recombination linked TRBV28 to TRBJ2-7, and 8 bases in between align with TRBD1. DNA sequence: TGTGCCAGCCGGGACAGGATCTACGAGCAGTACTTC. This gives the protein CASRDRIYEQYF.